This TCR beta chain was identified during a study of graft-versus-host responses after intestinal transplantation. Looked up from germline, CDR1 is LGHNT and CDR2 is FRNRAP. V dropped 2 bases and J dropped 3; count of bases not matched to a gene: 8. The CDR3 consists of 16 residues. TCRdb keeps only in-frame clones here, not all; method: immunoSEQ multiplex PCR. The sample has 90,000 to 95,000 clones, about 90% seen once. Concerning this clone itself: Its cognate antigen is unknown.

The rearrangement joins TRBV12-5 to TRBJ2-7; 9 positions agree with TRBD1. This TCR derives from a human donor who received an intestinal transplant. The input for sequencing was unstimulated CD8+ T cells sorted from spleen or lymph node cells, taken before intestinal transplant. This CDR3 is CASGLPGQGHLYEQYF. The CDR3 nucleotides read TGTGCTAGTGGTTTGCCGGGACAGGGTCACCTCTACGAGCAGTACTTC.